The T cell receptor beta chain described here comes from a study of cytomegalovirus exposure and HLA in healthy donors. For the study at large: Early release data held around 82 million unique TCRs from HLA-typed donors.

Concerning this clone itself: Its matching antigen is unknown.

Study-level points and caveats: Serostatus for CMV was the only available immune exposure information. According to reports, the classifier identified cytomegalovirus status with high specificity and sensitivity.

The V and J ends lost 3 bases and 3 bases, in that order; junction bases with no gene match: 4. This CDR3 is built from 14 residues. CDR1 and CDR2 (germline): MDHEN, SYDVKM. The primer mix had 60 Vbeta and 13 Jbeta primers. Libraries were prepared by immunoSEQ multiplex PCR; TCRdb keeps only in-frame clonotypes and omits some of them. This sample yields some 200,000 clones, of which over 70% are seen a single time; 2% to 2.5% belongs to the top ten. V and J are TRBV28 and TRBJ1-2; 7 bases agree with TRBD1. This TCR came from a woman aged 25-40 years in good health and CMV-seronegative. Sequenced sample: PBMCs. The CDR3 sequence is CASSFRDRHYGYTF. CDR3 nucleotides: TGTGCCAGCAGTTTTAGGGACAGACACTATGGCTACACCTTC.